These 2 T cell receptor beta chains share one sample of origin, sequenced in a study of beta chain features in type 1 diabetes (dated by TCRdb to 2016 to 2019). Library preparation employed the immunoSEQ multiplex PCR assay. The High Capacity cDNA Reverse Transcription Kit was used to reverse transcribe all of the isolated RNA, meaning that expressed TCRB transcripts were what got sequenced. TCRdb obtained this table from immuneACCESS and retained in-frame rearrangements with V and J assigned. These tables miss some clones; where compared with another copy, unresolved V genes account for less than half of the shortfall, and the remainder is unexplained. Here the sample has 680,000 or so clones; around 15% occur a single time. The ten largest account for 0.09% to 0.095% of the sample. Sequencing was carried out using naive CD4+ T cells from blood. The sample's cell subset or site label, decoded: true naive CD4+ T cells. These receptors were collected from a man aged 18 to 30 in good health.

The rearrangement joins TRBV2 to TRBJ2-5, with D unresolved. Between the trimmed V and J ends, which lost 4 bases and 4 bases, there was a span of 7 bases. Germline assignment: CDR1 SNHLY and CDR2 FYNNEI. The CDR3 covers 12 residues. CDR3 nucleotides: TGTGCCAGCAGTGTAGGCCTAGAGACCCAGTACTTC. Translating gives CASSVGLETQYF.

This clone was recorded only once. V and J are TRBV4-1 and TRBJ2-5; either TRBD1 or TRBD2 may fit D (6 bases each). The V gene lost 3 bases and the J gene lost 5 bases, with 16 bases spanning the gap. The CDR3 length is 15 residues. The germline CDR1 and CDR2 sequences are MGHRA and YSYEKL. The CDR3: CASSQGLRGVETQYF. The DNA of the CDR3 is TGCGCCAGCAGCCAGGGCTTGAGGGGGGTCGAGACCCAGTACTTC.